This TCR beta chain was observed in a study of blood T cell repertoires in COVID-19 (TCRdb year 2020). Study-wide context: Collaborator samples came from the United States, Italy and Spain and covered acute and convalescent phases of COVID-19. The material from the prospective study consisted of cDNA or gDNA derived from T cells, B-cell-depleted T cells, or PBMCs. Subjects who had been exposed to COVID-19, were actively infected with it, or had recovered from it provided the deeply sampled blood TCRbeta repertoires that made up the dataset. The repertoires were made available in a free public database intended to serve as a resource for research on the immune response to SARS-CoV-2. Samples came from the ongoing ImmuneRACE study (first 160 participants) plus 1,254 subjects from 6 global collaborators. Nearly every sample came with metadata listing a de-identified subject ID, COVID-19 status, age in years and sex. Where available, HLA class I and class II types were taken from metadata supplied by the sample provider and were not determined by assay-based typing.

TCRbeta CDR3 regions were amplified from genomic DNA by means of the immunoSEQ Assay, a bias-controlled multiplex PCR. The authors' analysis ran thus. Nucleated cell counts per sample were estimated from amplification of reference gene primers within the assay. To quantify the absolute abundance of each unique TCRbeta CDR3 rearrangement, sequence reads were collapsed and filtered. Productive Simpson clonality was computed per sample as the square root of Simpson's diversity index over productive rearrangements. TCRdb provides this immuneACCESS table in a form limited to in-frame rearrangements. Some clones are lacking; in checked studies, under half of them reflect an unresolved V gene, and why the rest are absent is not known. The V and J calls and clone size are taken from that table; D and trimming were inferred from the DNA. This sample gives over 250,000 clones in total; 87% of them show up just once. The ten largest clones take up over 1.2% of the sample.

The germline V gene yields SGDLS for CDR1 and YYNGEE for CDR2. Relative to germline, V is missing 1 base and J is missing 3 bases, with 3 bases of the junction outside any gene match. The CDR3 spans 15 residues, from the cysteine through the phenylalanine. Solely the CDR3 DNA is kept, with 45 bases framed from the first base. A second Seattle source provided samples from volunteer blood donors who had recovered from COVID-19. Each collaborating institution followed its own protocols to collect whole blood in K2EDTA tubes. For TCRbeta analysis, collaborator samples were shipped as frozen whole blood, as isolated PBMCs, or as DNA extracted from either sample type. This clone came up once. This clone's antigen is unknown. The record has no base qualities; no much larger clone is one base away. Overall study outcomes, separate from this receptor: How much clinical and demographic metadata was included differed by source and by participant, and the metadata was provided uncurated.

The material sequenced was peripheral blood. The sequence joins TRBV9 to TRBJ1-3, and 8 junctional nucleotides match TRBD1. This TCR was sampled from a middle-aged woman who had recovered from COVID-19. In nucleotides, the sequence is TGTGCCAGCAGCGTACAGGGGGCCCATGGAAACACCATATATTTT. Translated, it gives CASSVQGAHGNTIYF.